This TCR beta chain was captured by sequencing in a study of molecular identifiers for immune sequencing clone quantification. Note on this clonotype: Its antigen is unknown.

TCRdb redid the calling of the PCR reads with MiXCR, one entry per CDR3 protein. The sample holds tens of thousands of distinct CDR3 sequences, about a third seen once. Trimming left V 1 base short and J 0 bases short, with 7 bases between. The germline V gene has CDR1 SNHLY and CDR2 FYNNEI. The CDR3 has 15 amino acids. Naive CD8 sequencing libraries were generated from roughly 20,000 to 1,000,000 sorted cells, with 10%, 30% or 50% RNA as input. When naive CD8 T cells were sorted, they were gated as CD8+CD4-CCR7+CD45RA+. Notes on the study in general: Investigators reportedly could detect spiked Jurkat TCR RNA from one cell among about a million naive cells.

Material: naive CD8+ T cells from blood, with Jurkat cell RNA spiked in. Specified subset: FACS-sorted CD8+CD4-CCR7+CD45RA+ naive T cells. The chain carries TRBV2 and TRBJ1-5, with D unclear. The clonotype comes from a human donor in good health. Some libraries in this study had Jurkat cell RNA spiked in. CDR3 in amino acids: CASSEGKFSNQPQHF. CDR3 sequence (DNA): TGTGCCAGCAGTGAAGGGAAGTTTAGCAATCAGCCCCAGCATTTT. Full variable domain (missing parts from reference TRBV2 and TRBJ1-5): EPEVTQTPSHQVTQMGQEVILRCVPISNHLYFYWYRQILGQKVEFLVSFYNNEISEKSEIFDDQFSVERPDGSNFTLKIRSTKLEDSAMYFCASSEGKFSNQPQHFGDGTRLSIL.